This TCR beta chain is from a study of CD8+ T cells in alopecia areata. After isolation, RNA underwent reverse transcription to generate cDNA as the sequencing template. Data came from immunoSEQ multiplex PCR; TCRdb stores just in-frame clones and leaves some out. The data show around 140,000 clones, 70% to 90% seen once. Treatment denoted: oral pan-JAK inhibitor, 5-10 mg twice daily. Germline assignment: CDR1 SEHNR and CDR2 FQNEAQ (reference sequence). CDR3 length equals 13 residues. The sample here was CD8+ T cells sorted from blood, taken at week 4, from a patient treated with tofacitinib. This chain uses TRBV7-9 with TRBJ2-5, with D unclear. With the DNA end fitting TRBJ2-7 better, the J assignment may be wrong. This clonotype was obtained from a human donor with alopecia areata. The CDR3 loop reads CASSSGVSYEQYF. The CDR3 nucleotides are TGTGCCAGCAGCTCCGGTGTATCCTACGAGCAGTACTTC.